This T cell receptor beta chain was captured by sequencing in a study of CD8 T cells in ankylosing spondylitis. Study-wide results and caveats: Blood from ankylosing spondylitis patients appeared to carry a characteristic roughly 8-variant TCR beta motif. Significant enrichment of disease-linked clones was reportedly seen in matched ankylosing spondylitis synovial fluid. Some motif variants had been reported before (in reactive arthritis synovial fluid and blood).

Scientists made TCR beta libraries using quantitative 5'-RACE with molecular barcodes. TCRdb passed the 5' RACE reads through MiXCR, listing each CDR3 protein once. The sample includes roughly 220,000 distinct CDR3 sequences, over 9.5% of them seen just once. Trimming took 4 bases from V and 5 from J, leaving 15 bases between them. The CDR3 spans 14 residues. From germline, CDR1 is SGHDN and CDR2 FVKESK. As for this clonotype: Its antigen is undetermined.

The gene calls are TRBV14 and TRBJ2-7, with D possibly being TRBD1 (6 bases). What was sequenced was blood, either unsorted or a sorted T cell fraction (not recorded which). This TCR derives from a male donor with ankylosing spondylitis or in good health (not recorded which). CDR3 loop: CASSPGQTPHEQYF. The CDR3, as DNA: TGTGCCAGCAGCCCGGGACAAACCCCCCACGAGCAGTACTTC.